The entry that follows covers one T cell receptor (beta chain) sequence. Its matching antigen is unknown. Other DNA sequences in the sample encode the same CDR3. Primers for the PCR totalled 60 Vbeta and 13 Jbeta. Some clones are missing from TCRdb's copy, which holds only in-frame ones; the method was immunoSEQ multiplex PCR. The sample includes 150,000 to 200,000 clones, 79% of them seen just once. This sample is drawn from a study of cytomegalovirus exposure and HLA in healthy donors. Study-level results: For most subjects, TCR beta sequences were reported to predict HLA-A and HLA-B alleles with accuracy. Analyzed later, most CMV-associated TCR beta chains appeared HLA-restricted. Immune exposure was documented only through CMV serostatus.

The CDR3 has 12 residues. From germline, CDR1 is SQVTM and CDR2 ANQGSEA. Trimming took 4 bases from V and 5 from J, leaving 11 bases between them. The chain is built from TRBV29-1 and TRBJ1-1; D perhaps matches TRBD1 (5 bases). Input material: PBMCs. The TCR originated in a woman in her 50s in good health and CMV-seronegative. CDR3 residues: CSVVRGSTEAFF. CDR3 in DNA: TGCAGCGTTGTAAGGGGATCTACTGAAGCTTTCTTT.